These 2 T cell receptor beta chains share one sample of origin, sequenced in a study of cytomegalovirus exposure and HLA in healthy donors. TCRdb keeps only in-frame clones here, not all; method: immunoSEQ multiplex PCR. The profile shows around 110,000 clones, approximately 90% of them singletons. The sequenced material came from PBMCs. These receptors all come from a woman aged 18-35 years in good health and CMV-seropositive.

The chain is built from TRBV9 and TRBJ2-2; TRBD2 aligns across 8 bases. Germline CDR1 is SGDLS and CDR2 is YYNGEE. The CDR3 has 17 residues. V was pared by 0 bases and J by 3 bases, with 7 bases of the junction left unmatched. The CDR3 loop is CASSVAQGLADTGELFF. CDR3 in DNA: TGTGCCAGCAGCGTAGCTCAAGGACTAGCTGACACCGGGGAGCTGTTTTTT.

The chain combines TRBV7-8 with TRBJ1-2; D is undetermined. Looked up from germline, CDR1 is SGHVS and CDR2 is FQNEAQ. CDR3 length: 14 amino acids. V was trimmed by 1 base and J by 1 base, leaving 7 bases between them. The CDR3 loop reads CASSLDDFNYGYTF. CDR3 bases: TGTGCCAGCAGCTTAGACGACTTTAACTATGGCTACACCTTC.